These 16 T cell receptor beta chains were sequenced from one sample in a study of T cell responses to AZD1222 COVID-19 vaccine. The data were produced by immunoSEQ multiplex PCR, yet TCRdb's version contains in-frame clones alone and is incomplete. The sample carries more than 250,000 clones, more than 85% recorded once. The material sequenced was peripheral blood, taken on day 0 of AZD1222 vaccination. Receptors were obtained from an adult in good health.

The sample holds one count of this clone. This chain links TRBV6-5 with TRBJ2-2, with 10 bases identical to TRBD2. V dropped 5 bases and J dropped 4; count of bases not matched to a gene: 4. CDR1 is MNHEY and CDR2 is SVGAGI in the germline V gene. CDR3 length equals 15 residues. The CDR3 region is CASSLAGDLTGELFF. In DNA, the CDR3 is TGTGCCAGCAGTCTAGCGGGAGATCTCACCGGGGAGCTGTTTTTT.

This CDR3 is CASSLAHSGSQETQYF. Written as DNA, the CDR3 is TGTGCCAGTAGCCTGGCCCATAGCGGGAGTCAAGAGACCCAGTACTTC. This sequence joins TRBV19 and TRBJ2-5; 9 bases agree with TRBD2. V was pared by 6 bases and J by 2 bases, with 10 bases of the junction left unmatched. The CDR3 runs 16 residues. Germline values: CDR1 LNHDA, CDR2 SQIVND (reference sequence). Filled out from reference TRBV19 and TRBJ2-5, the complete variable domain reads DGGITQSPKYLFRKEGQNVTLSCEQNLNHDAMYWYRQDPGQGLRLIYYSQIVNDFQKGDIAEGYSVSREKKESFPLTVTSAQKNPTAFYLCASSLAHSGSQETQYFGPGTRLLVL.

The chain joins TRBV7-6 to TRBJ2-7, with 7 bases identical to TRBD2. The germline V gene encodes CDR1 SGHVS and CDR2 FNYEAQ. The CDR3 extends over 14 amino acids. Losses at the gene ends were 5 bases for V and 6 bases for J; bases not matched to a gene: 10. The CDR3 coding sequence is TGTGCCAGCAGCCCCTCGCGGGAGTCGGCCGAGCAGTACTTC. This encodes CASSPSRESAEQYF.

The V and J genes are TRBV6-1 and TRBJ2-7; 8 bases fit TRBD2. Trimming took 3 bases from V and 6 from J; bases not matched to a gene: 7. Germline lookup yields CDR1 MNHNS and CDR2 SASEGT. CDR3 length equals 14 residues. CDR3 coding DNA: TGTGCCAGCAGTGACCGTCCGGGGGGGCCCGAGCAGTACTTC. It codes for CASSDRPGGPEQYF.

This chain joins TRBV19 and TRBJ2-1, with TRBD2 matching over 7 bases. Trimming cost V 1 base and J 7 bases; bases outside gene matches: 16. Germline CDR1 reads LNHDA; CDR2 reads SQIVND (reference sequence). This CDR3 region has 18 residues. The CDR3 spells CASSIGWRELGKGNEQFF. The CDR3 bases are TGTGCCAGTAGTATAGGATGGCGGGAGCTAGGCAAGGGGAATGAGCAGTTCTTC. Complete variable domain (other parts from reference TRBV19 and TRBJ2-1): DGGITQSPKYLFRKEGQNVTLSCEQNLNHDAMYWYRQDPGQGLRLIYYSQIVNDFQKGDIAEGYSVSREKKESFPLTVTSAQKNPTAFYLCASSIGWRELGKGNEQFFGPGTRLTVL.

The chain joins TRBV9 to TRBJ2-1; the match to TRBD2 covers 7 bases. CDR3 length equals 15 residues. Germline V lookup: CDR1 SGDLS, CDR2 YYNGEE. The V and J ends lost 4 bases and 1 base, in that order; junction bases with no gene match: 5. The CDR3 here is CASSKAGASYNEQFF. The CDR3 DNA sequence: TGTGCCAGCAGCAAGGCGGGAGCTTCCTACAATGAGCAGTTCTTC. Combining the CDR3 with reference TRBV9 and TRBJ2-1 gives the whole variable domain DSGVTQTPKHLITATGQRVTLRCSPRSGDLSVYWYQQSLDQGLQFLIQYYNGEERAKGNILERFSAQQFPDLHSELNLSSLELGDSALYFCASSKAGASYNEQFFGPGTRLTVL.

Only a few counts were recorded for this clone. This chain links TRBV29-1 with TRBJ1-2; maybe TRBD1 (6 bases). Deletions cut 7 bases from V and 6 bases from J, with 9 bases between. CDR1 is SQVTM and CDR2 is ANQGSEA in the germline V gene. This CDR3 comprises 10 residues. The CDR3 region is CSEPGDGYTF. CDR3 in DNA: TGCAGCGAACCAGGGGATGGCTACACCTTC. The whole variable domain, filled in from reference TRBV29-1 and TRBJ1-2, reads SAVISQKPSRDICQRGTSLTIQCQVDSQVTMMFWYRQQPGQSLTLIATANQGSEATYESGFVIDKFPISRPNLTFSTLTVSNMSPEDSSIYLCSEPGDGYTFGSGTRLTVV.

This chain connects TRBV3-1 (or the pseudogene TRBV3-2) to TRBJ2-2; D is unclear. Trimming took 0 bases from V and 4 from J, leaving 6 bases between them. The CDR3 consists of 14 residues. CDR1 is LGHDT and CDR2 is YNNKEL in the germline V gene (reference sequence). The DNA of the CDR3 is TGTGCCAGCAGCCAAGAGGTGGTCACCGGGGAGCTGTTTTTT. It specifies CASSQEVVTGELFF.

The CDR3 DNA is TGTGCCAGCGGAACAGTTTATGGCTACACCTTC. This codes for CASGTVYGYTF. V gene TRBV28 combines with J gene TRBJ1-2; D not certain. CDR1 is MDHEN and CDR2 is SYDVKM in the germline V gene. The CDR3 is 11 residues long. V gave up 8 bases and J gave up 5 bases, with 9 bases separating them.

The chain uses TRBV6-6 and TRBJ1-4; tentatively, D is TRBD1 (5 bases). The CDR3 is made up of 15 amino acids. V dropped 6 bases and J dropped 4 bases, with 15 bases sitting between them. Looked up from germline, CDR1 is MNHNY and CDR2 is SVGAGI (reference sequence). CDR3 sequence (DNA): TGTGCCAGCAGATCGGCCGGGACTCTTAATGAAAAACTGTTTTTT. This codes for CASRSAGTLNEKLFF.

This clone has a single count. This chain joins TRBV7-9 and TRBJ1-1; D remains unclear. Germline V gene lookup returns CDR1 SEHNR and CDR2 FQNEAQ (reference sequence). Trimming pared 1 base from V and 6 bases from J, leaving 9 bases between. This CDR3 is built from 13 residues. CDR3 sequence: CASSLDGRSEAFF. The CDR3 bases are TGTGCCAGCAGCTTAGATGGGAGATCTGAAGCTTTCTTT.

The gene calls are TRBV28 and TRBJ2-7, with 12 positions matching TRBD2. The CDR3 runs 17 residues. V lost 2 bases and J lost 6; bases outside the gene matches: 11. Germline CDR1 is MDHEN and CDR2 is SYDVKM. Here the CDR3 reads CASSLPTGTSGSVEQYF. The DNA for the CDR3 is TGTGCCAGCAGTTTACCCACCGGGACTAGCGGGTCTGTCGAGCAGTACTTC.

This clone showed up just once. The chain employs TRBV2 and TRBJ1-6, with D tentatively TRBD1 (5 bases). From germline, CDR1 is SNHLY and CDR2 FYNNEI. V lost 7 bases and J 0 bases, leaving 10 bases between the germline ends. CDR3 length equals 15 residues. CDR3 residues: CASTGGSSYNSPLHF. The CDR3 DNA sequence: TGTGCCAGCACGGGGGGGAGCTCCTATAATTCACCCCTCCACTTT.

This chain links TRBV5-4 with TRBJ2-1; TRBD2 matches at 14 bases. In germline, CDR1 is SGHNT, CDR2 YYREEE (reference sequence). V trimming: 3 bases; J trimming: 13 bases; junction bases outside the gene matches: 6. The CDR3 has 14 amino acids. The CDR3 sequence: CASSSSGLAGAQFF. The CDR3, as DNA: TGTGCCAGCAGCTCATCGGGACTAGCGGGGGCCCAGTTCTTC.

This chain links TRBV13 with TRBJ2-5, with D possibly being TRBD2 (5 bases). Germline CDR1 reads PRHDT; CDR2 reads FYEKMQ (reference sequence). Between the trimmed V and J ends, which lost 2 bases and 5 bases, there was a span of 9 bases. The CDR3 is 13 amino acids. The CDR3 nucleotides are TGTGCCAGCAGCTTACGGGGTGGGGAGACCCAGTACTTC. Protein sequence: CASSLRGGETQYF.

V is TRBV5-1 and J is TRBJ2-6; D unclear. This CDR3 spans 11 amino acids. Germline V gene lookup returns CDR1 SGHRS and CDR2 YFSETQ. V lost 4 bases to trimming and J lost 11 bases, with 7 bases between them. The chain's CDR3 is CASSHSDVLTF. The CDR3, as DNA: TGCGCCAGCAGCCACTCCGACGTCCTGACTTTC.